This entry lists 27 T cell receptor beta chains sequenced from one sample in a study of cytomegalovirus exposure and HLA in healthy donors (dated by TCRdb to 2017 to 2019). Library generation was performed with the immunoSEQ multiplex PCR assay. For the multiplex PCR, a mixture combining 60 forward primers for TCR Vbeta segments and 13 reverse primers for TCR Jbeta segments was used. What TCRdb holds here is the immuneACCESS table cut down to in-frame rearrangements. Part of the clones is not present; checked against another copy, under half of the missing clones reflect an unresolved V gene, and the others are unexplained. The sample has some 130,000 clones on record, about 70% of them singletons. The ten most abundant clones make up around 7.2% of the sample. Sample: PBMCs. The receptors come from a male donor in good health and CMV-seronegative.

This clone was observed once. The chain links TRBV30 to TRBJ2-1, with TRBD1 matching over 8 bases. J gave up 6 bases and V 0 bases, and 7 bases lay outside the gene matches. The CDR3 totals 15 residues. Germline-derived CDR1 and CDR2 are GTSNPN and SVGIG (reference sequence). For the CDR3, the DNA is TGTGCCTGGAGTGTACGGAGAACAGGGGGCAATGAGCAGTTCTTC. It specifies CAWSVRRTGGNEQFF.

This chain joins TRBV5-6 and TRBJ2-1; TRBD1 agrees at 7 bases. Losses at the gene ends were 6 bases for V and 3 bases for J; bases not matched to a gene: 9. Germline CDR1 SGHDT, CDR2 YYEEEE. This CDR3 region has 15 residues. CDR3 nucleotide sequence: TGTGCCAGCAACAAATTCCGGGACAGCTACAATGAGCAGTTCTTC. This sequence encodes CASNKFRDSYNEQFF.

This chain links TRBV30 with TRBJ1-5, with a possible D match to TRBD1 (5 bases). V lost 3 bases and J 7 bases, leaving 16 bases between the germline ends. The germline CDR1 and CDR2 sequences are GTSNPN and SVGIG (reference sequence). The CDR3 runs 14 residues. The CDR3 spells CAWSDGGIGQPQHF. The CDR3 DNA is TGTGCCTGGAGCGATGGGGGGATCGGGCAGCCCCAGCATTTT.

This chain joins TRBV7-2 and TRBJ2-5, with TRBD2 as a possible D gene (6 bases). There are 14 residues in the CDR3. The V and J ends lost 5 bases and 0 bases respectively, with 10 bases between them. Germline loops: CDR1 SGHTA, CDR2 FQGNSA. CDR3: CASSPTRNQETQYF. The CDR3 region has the DNA TGTGCCAGCAGCCCGACTAGAAACCAAGAGACCCAGTACTTC.

There are a few counts of this clone. The rearrangement joins TRBV30 to TRBJ2-5; 8 positions match TRBD1. CDR1 and CDR2 (germline): GTSNPN, SVGIG (reference sequence). Trimming at V came to 7 bases and at J to 4 bases, leaving 11 bases not matched to a gene. This CDR3 is 14 amino acids long. The CDR3, as DNA: TGTGCCTTCAACGCGGGACAGGTGGTAGAGACCCAGTACTTC. The encoded protein is CAFNAGQVVETQYF.

The chain carries TRBV5-1 and TRBJ2-3; possible D gene TRBD2, 5 bases. CDR3 length: 16 residues. Germline assignment: CDR1 SGHRS and CDR2 YFSETQ. V lost 0 bases and J lost 0, with 11 bases in between. Written as DNA, the CDR3 is TGCGCCAGCAGCTTGGCGAGGGAACCTAGCACAGATACGCAGTATTTT. Residues: CASSLAREPSTDTQYF.

The chain is built from TRBV28 and TRBJ1-1, with a possible D match to TRBD1 (6 bases). CDR1 and CDR2 (germline): MDHEN, SYDVKM. V was pared by 2 bases and J by 4 bases, with 8 bases between. This CDR3 is 13 amino acids long. DNA for the CDR3: TGTGCCAGCAGTTTACAGGGGCGCACTGAAGCTTTCTTT. It yields the protein CASSLQGRTEAFF.

About this clone itself: The junction shows a germline mismatch at one end, possibly a read error. CDR3: CSSSPQGIANYGYTF. The CDR3 DNA reads TGTTCCAGCAGCCCCCAGGGTATAGCTAACTATGGCTACACCTTC. This chain uses TRBV7-9 with TRBJ1-2; D is possibly TRBD1 (5 bases). Germline CDR1 SEHNR, CDR2 FQNEAQ (reference sequence). The CDR3 covers 15 residues.

Worth noting for this clone: The junction differs from germline at one of its ends, possibly a read error. The V and J genes are TRBV7-7 and TRBJ2-5; TRBD2 agrees at 11 bases. This CDR3 region has 13 residues. CDR1 and CDR2 (germline): SSHAT, FNYEAQ (reference sequence). This CDR3 is CASSWGTSGTQYF. CDR3 nucleotide sequence: TGTGCTAGCAGCTGGGGGACTAGCGGGACCCAGTACTTC.

The chain is built from TRBV27 and TRBJ2-1, with 9 bases aligning to TRBD2. CDR1 is MNHEY and CDR2 is SMNVEV in the germline V gene (reference sequence). After removal of 2 bases from V and 1 base from J, the junction contained 15 bases not matched to a gene. The CDR3 is 20 residues long. CDR3 bases: TGTGCCAGCAGTTTAGGGTATGCGGGGGGGTTGCTTGGGTCCTACAATGAGCAGTTCTTC. Translating it yields CASSLGYAGGLLGSYNEQFF.

A word on this clone: A junction end diverges from the germline sequence, so it may reflect a read error. This sequence joins TRBV7-9 and TRBJ1-4, with 7 nucleotides matching TRBD1. The CDR3 spans 15 residues. Looked up from germline, CDR1 is SEHNR and CDR2 is FQNEAQ (reference sequence). CDR3 nucleotides: TGTTCCAGCAGCTCCTGGACAGGACGGGATGAAAAACTGTTTTTT. It specifies CSSSSWTGRDEKLFF.

J is TRBJ1-1 and V is TRBV7-9; tentative D call: TRBD1 (5 bases). The CDR3 spans 12 residues. CDR1 SEHNR and CDR2 FQNEAQ come from the germline V gene (reference sequence). Trimming took off 6 bases at V and 4 bases at J, with 9 bases between the two ends. The CDR3 DNA reads TGTGCCAGCAGAAGGGGCAGCACTGAAGCTTTCTTT. Protein product: CASRRGSTEAFF.

This clone has only a few counts. The CDR3 is CASAGGLLGSGNTIYF. The CDR3 DNA reads TGTGCCAGCGCGGGGGGGTTATTGGGCTCTGGAAACACCATATATTTT. The chain uses TRBV6-6 and TRBJ1-3, with a possible D match to TRBD1 (5 bases). Trimming stripped 8 bases from V and 0 bases from J, with 17 bases between. The CDR3 totals 16 residues. Germline V gene sequence: CDR1 MNHNY, CDR2 SVGAGI (reference sequence).

The chain joins TRBV4-1 to TRBJ2-1, with 11 bases lining up with TRBD2. The V and J ends lost 1 base and 0 bases, in that order; junction bases with no gene match: 17. The germline V gene encodes CDR1 MGHRA and CDR2 YSYEKL. The CDR3 consists of 22 residues. The CDR3 loop reads CASSQARLAGGPHSSSYNEQFF. The DNA for the CDR3 is TGCGCCAGCAGCCAAGCAAGGTTAGCGGGAGGGCCCCACTCAAGCTCCTACAATGAGCAGTTCTTC.

The V and J genes are TRBV5-8 and TRBJ2-1, with D uncertain. Germline values: CDR1 SGHTS, CDR2 YDEGEE. The CDR3 covers 15 residues. Trimming shortened V by 3 bases and J by 2 bases, and 12 bases separated the two germline ends. In nucleotides, the CDR3 is TGTGCCAGCAGCTCGACTTGGCTTACCTACAATGAGCAGTTCTTC. Protein sequence: CASSSTWLTYNEQFF.

This clone showed up just a few times. This chain connects TRBV27 to TRBJ2-4; 8 nucleotides align to TRBD1. Germline V gives CDR1 MNHEY, CDR2 SMNVEV (reference sequence). The CDR3 contains 16 residues. V gave up 5 bases and J gave up 1 base; unmatched junction bases: 7. The DNA of the CDR3 is TGTGCCAGCAGTCCTGGACAGGGTCTTGCCAAAAACATTCAGTACTTC. Translated, it gives CASSPGQGLAKNIQYF.

This chain joins TRBV30 and TRBJ2-3, with 14 bases fitting TRBD2. This CDR3 comprises 14 residues. Losses at the gene ends were 3 bases for V and 4 bases for J; bases not matched to a gene: 0. Germline lookup yields CDR1 GTSNPN and CDR2 SVGIG (reference sequence). The CDR3 reads CAWRTSGRADTQYF. In DNA form, the CDR3 reads TGTGCCTGGAGGACTAGCGGGAGGGCAGATACGCAGTATTTT.

The rearrangement joins TRBV30 to TRBJ1-1, with 7 nucleotides matching TRBD1. V dropped 7 bases and J dropped 4; count of bases not matched to a gene: 12. CDR3 length equals 14 residues. In germline, CDR1 is GTSNPN, CDR2 SVGIG (reference sequence). The CDR3 loop is CALTGYVSGTEAFF. The CDR3 DNA reads TGTGCCTTGACAGGGTATGTTAGCGGCACTGAAGCTTTCTTT.

This chain connects TRBV7-3 to TRBJ2-1; tentative D call: TRBD1 (6 bases). This CDR3 has 15 residues. Germline CDR1 is SGHTA and CDR2 is FQGTGA. V lost 5 bases and J lost 1, with 12 bases in between. The CDR3 sequence is CASSPLDRSYNEQFF. The CDR3 nucleotides read TGTGCCAGCAGCCCCCTGGACAGATCCTACAATGAGCAGTTCTTC.

In nucleotides, the CDR3 is TGTGCCAGCAGCCCAGAGGGCGGACGCTCCTACGAGCAGTACTTC. Its translation is CASSPEGGRSYEQYF. The chain links TRBV7-2 to TRBJ2-7, with a tentative D call TRBD2 (5 bases). The V gene lost 5 bases and the J gene lost 0 bases, with 14 bases spanning the gap. This CDR3 spans 15 amino acids. Germline CDR1 is SGHTA and CDR2 is FQGNSA.

The J gene is TRBJ1-4, the V gene TRBV6-5, with 12 nucleotides matching TRBD1. V lost 4 bases to trimming and J lost 2 bases; unmatched junction nucleotides: 2. The CDR3 length is 16 residues. CDR1 is MNHEY, CDR2 SVGAGI, per germline. The CDR3 DNA is TGTGCCAGCAGTTGGGACAGGGGGCCTACTAATGAAAAACTGTTTTTT. It encodes CASSWDRGPTNEKLFF.

The V call is TRBV27, the J call TRBJ1-1, with D maybe TRBD1 (5 bases). CDR1 and CDR2 from the germline V gene are MNHEY and SMNVEV (reference sequence). CDR3 size: 10 residues. Trimming removed 9 bases from V and 7 bases from J, with 9 bases in between. This CDR3 reads CASPGGEAFF. CDR3 nucleotides: TGTGCCAGTCCCGGGGGTGAAGCTTTCTTT.

This chain uses TRBV27 with TRBJ1-4, with D tentatively TRBD1 (5 bases). CDR1 is MNHEY, CDR2 SMNVEV, per germline (reference sequence). The V and J ends lost 4 bases and 7 bases respectively, with 13 bases between them. This CDR3 region has 14 residues. The CDR3, as DNA: TGTGCCAGCAGTTCCCGGGGCGGGGGTGAAAAACTGTTTTTT. It yields the protein CASSSRGGGEKLFF.

The chain combines TRBV6-5 with TRBJ2-7, with D possibly being TRBD1 (5 bases). V shed 0 bases and J shed 0 bases, with 6 bases lying between them. The germline V gene has CDR1 MNHEY and CDR2 SVGAGI. CDR3 size: 14 residues. CDR3 in amino acids: CASSYSQGSYEQYF. The CDR3 region has the DNA TGTGCCAGCAGTTACTCCCAGGGCTCCTACGAGCAGTACTTC.

The chain uses TRBV28 and TRBJ1-4; no firm D call. V dropped 4 bases and J dropped 3 bases, with 15 bases sitting between them. Germline V gene data show CDR1 as MDHEN and CDR2 as SYDVKM. CDR3 length: 16 residues. The CDR3 region has the DNA TGTGCCAGCAGTTGGGCCTCAAATCCCCCTAATGAAAAACTGTTTTTT. Residues: CASSWASNPPNEKLFF.

The V call is TRBV15, the J call TRBJ2-2; 7 nucleotides align to TRBD2. In germline, CDR1 is LNHNV, CDR2 YYDKDF (reference sequence). The trim removed 8 bases at V and 2 bases at J, leaving 8 bases unmatched. There are 15 residues in the CDR3. The CDR3 sequence: CATSPGGGNTGELFF. CDR3 bases: TGTGCCACCTCGCCGGGCGGGGGTAACACCGGGGAGCTGTTTTTT.

The chain combines TRBV28 with TRBJ2-1, with 9 positions matching TRBD2. The CDR3 loop spans 19 amino acids. Germline V gives CDR1 MDHEN, CDR2 SYDVKM. The ends lost 4 bases at V and 5 bases at J; junction bases unmatched: 18. Here the CDR3 DNA reads TGTGCCAGCAGTTCCTATCAATTCCCTAAGGAGCGGGAGGACAATGAGCAGTTCTTC. It specifies CASSSYQFPKEREDNEQFF.